The sequence of this TCR beta chain was determined in a study of response to subunit inactivated influenza vaccine. TCRdb processed the RT-PCR reads anew with MiXCR; each CDR3 protein has one entry. The data show 290,000 or so distinct CDR3 sequences, 20% to 25% seen once. Remarks on this clonotype: Antigen: not known.

Study findings and constraints: A suggestion made by the authors is that each seasonal influenza vaccination recruits few new T cells.

This TCR came from a man between 50 and 70 years old who received an inactivated influenza vaccine. The starting material was PBMCs from blood, obtained less than 22 months after vaccination.

The CDR3 sequence is CASSSADQPQHF. The CDR3 nucleotides are TGTGCCAGCAGCTCGGCGGATCAGCCCCAGCATTTT. V is TRBV13 and J is TRBJ1-5, with unresolved D. Deletions cut 4 bases from V and 5 bases from J, with 6 bases between. The CDR3 length is 12 residues. The germline V gene encodes CDR1 PRHDT and CDR2 FYEKMQ (reference sequence).